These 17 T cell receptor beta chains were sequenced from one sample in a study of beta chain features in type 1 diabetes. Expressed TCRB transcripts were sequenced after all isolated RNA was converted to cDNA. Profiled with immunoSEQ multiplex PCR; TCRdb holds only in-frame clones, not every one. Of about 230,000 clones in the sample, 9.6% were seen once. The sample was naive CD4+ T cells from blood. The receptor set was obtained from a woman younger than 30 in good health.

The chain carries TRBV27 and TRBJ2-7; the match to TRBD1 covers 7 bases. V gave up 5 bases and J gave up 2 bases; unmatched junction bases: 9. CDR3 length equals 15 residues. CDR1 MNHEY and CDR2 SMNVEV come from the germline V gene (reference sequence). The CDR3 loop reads CASSTDWDSTYEQYF. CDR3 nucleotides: TGTGCCAGCAGTACGGACTGGGACAGTACCTACGAGCAGTACTTC.

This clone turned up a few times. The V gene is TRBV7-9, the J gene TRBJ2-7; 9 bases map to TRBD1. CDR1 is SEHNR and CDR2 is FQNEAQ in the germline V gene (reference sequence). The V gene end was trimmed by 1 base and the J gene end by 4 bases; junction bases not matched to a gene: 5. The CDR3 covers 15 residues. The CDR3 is CASSLDRGLRYEQYF. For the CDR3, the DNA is TGTGCCAGCAGCTTAGACAGGGGGCTGCGGTACGAGCAGTACTTC.

The CDR3 sequence is CASCRGLAGGNEQFF. Written as DNA, the CDR3 is TGTGCCAGCTGTCGAGGACTAGCGGGGGGCAATGAGCAGTTCTTC. V usage is TRBV5-6 and J usage is TRBJ2-1; the match to TRBD2 covers 14 bases. V shed 7 bases and J 6 bases; nucleotides not matched to a gene: 6. The CDR3 extends over 15 amino acids. Germline values: CDR1 SGHDT, CDR2 YYEEEE.

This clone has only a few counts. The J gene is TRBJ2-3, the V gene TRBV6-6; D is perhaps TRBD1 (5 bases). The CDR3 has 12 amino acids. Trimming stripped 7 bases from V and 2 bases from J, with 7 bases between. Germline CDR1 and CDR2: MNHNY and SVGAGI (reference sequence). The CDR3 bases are TGTGCCAGCAAGGGGAACACAGATACGCAGTATTTT. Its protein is CASKGNTDTQYF.

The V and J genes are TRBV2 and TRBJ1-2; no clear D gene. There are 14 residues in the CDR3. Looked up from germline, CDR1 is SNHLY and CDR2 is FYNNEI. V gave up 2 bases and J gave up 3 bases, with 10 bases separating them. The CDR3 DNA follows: TGTGCCAGCAGTGAACTCTCCAGTTACTATGGCTACACCTTC. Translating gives CASSELSSYYGYTF. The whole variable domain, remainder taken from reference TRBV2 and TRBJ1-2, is EPEVTQTPSHQVTQMGQEVILRCVPISNHLYFYWYRQILGQKVEFLVSFYNNEISEKSEIFDDQFSVERPDGSNFTLKIRSTKLEDSAMYFCASSELSSYYGYTFGSGTRLTVV.

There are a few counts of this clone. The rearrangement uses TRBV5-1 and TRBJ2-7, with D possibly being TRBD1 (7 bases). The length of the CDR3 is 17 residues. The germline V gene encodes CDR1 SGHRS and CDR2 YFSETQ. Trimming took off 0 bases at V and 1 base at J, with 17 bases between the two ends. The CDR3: CASSLVTLRDSSYEQYF. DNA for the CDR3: TGCGCCAGCAGCTTGGTTACGTTGCGGGACAGTTCCTACGAGCAGTACTTC. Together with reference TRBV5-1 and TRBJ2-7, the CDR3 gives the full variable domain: KAGVTQTPRYLIKTRGQQVTLSCSPISGHRSVSWYQQTPGQGLQFLFEYFSETQRNKGNFPGRFSGRQFSNSRSEMNVSTLELGDSALYLCASSLVTLRDSSYEQYFGPGTRLTVT.

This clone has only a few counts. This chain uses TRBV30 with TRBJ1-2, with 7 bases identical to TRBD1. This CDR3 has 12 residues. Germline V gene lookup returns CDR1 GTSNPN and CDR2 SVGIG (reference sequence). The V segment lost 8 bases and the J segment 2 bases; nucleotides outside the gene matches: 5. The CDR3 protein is CARQQGNYGYTF. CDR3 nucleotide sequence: TGTGCCAGACAACAGGGGAACTATGGCTACACCTTC.

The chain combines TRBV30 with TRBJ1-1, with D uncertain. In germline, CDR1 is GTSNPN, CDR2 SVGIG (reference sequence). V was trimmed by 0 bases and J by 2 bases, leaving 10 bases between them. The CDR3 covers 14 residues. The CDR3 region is CAWSVIPRNTEAFF. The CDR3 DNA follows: TGTGCCTGGAGTGTAATTCCCAGAAACACTGAAGCTTTCTTT.

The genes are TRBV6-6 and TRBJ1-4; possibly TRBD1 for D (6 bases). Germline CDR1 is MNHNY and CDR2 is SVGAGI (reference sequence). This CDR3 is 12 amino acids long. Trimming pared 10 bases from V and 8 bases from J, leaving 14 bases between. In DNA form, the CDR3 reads TGTGCCACCAGGGACAATGAGGAAAAACTGTTTTTT. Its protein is CATRDNEEKLFF.

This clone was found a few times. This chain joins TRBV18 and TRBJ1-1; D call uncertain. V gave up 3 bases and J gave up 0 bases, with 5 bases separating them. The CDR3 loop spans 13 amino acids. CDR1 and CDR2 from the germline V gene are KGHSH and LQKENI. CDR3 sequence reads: CASSPPVNTEAFF. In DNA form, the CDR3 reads TGTGCCAGCTCACCGCCGGTGAACACTGAAGCTTTCTTT.

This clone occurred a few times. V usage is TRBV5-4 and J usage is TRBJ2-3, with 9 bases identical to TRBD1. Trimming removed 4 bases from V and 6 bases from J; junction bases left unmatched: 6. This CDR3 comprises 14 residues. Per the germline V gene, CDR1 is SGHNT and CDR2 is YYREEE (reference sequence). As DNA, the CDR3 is TGTGCCAGCAGCCCCGGGACAGGGAAGGATACGCAGTATTTT. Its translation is CASSPGTGKDTQYF. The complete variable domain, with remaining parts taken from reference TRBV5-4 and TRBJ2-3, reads ETGVTQSPTHLIKTRGQQVTLRCSSQSGHNTVSWYQQALGQGPQFIFQYYREEENGRGNFPPRFSGLQFPNYSSELNVNALELDDSALYLCASSPGTGKDTQYFGPGTRLTVL.

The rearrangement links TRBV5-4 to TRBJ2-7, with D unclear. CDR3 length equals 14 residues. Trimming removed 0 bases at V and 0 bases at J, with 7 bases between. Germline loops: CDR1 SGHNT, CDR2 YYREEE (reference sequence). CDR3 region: CASSLESGSYEQYF. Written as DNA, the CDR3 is TGTGCCAGCAGCTTGGAGTCCGGCTCCTACGAGCAGTACTTC.

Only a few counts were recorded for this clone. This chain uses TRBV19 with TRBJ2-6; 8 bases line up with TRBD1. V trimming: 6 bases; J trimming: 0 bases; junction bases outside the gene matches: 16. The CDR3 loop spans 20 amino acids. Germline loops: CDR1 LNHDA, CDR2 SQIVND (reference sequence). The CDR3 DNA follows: TGTGCCAGTAGCCTGTGGACAGGGAAAAGAGGAGGCTCTGGGGCCAACGTCCTGACTTTC. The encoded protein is CASSLWTGKRGGSGANVLTF. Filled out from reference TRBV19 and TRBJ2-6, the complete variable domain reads DGGITQSPKYLFRKEGQNVTLSCEQNLNHDAMYWYRQDPGQGLRLIYYSQIVNDFQKGDIAEGYSVSREKKESFPLTVTSAQKNPTAFYLCASSLWTGKRGGSGANVLTFGAGSRLTVL.

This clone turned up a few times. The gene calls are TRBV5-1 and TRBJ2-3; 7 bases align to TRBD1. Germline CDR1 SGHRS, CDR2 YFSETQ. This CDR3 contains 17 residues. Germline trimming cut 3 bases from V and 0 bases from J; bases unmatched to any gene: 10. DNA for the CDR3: TGCGCCAGCAGCTACCGGGACAGCTTGCCAAGCACAGATACGCAGTATTTT. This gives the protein CASSYRDSLPSTDTQYF.

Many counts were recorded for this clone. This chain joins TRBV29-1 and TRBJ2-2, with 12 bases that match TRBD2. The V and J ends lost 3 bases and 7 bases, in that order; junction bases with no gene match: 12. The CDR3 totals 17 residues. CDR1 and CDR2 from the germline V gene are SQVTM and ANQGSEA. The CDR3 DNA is TGCAGCGTTGACGTGGGGCTAGCGGGAGGGCCGAGCGGGGAGCTGTTTTTT. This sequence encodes CSVDVGLAGGPSGELFF.

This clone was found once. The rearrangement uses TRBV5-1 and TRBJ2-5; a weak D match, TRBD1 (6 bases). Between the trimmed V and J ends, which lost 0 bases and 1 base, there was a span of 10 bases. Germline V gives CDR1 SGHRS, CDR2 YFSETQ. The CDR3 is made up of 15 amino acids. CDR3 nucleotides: TGCGCCAGCAGCTTGGCCCGACAGGCCCAAGAGACCCAGTACTTC. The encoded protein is CASSLARQAQETQYF.

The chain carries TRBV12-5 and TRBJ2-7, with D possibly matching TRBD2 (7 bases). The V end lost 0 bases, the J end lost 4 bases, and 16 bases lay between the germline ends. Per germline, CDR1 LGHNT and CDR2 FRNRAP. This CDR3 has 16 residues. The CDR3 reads CASGLVRGDTPYEQYF. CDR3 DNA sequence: TGTGCTAGTGGTTTGGTACGGGGGGACACTCCGTACGAGCAGTACTTC.